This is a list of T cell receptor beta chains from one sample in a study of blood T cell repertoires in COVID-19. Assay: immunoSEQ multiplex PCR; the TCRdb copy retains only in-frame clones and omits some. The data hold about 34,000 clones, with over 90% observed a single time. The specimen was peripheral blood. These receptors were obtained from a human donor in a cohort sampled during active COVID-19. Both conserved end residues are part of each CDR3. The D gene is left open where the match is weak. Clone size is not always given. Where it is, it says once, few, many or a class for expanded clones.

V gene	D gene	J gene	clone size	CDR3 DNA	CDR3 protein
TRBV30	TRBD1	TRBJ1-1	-	TGTGCCTGGACCCTTAGGTGGGGAGGACAGGCGAACACTGAAGCTTTCTTT	CAWTLRWGGQANTEAFF
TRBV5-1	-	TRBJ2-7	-	TGCGCCAGCAGGATGGACACTTCCTACGAGCAGTACTTC	CASRMDTSYEQYF
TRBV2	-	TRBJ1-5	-	TGTGCCAGCCTACCGGGGAGGGGGATGGGGAGCAATCAGCCCCAGCATTTT	CASLPGRGMGSNQPQHF
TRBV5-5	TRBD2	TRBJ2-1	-	TGTGCCAGCAGCTTGGAACTAGCGGACAATGAGCAGTTCTTC	CASSLELADNEQFF
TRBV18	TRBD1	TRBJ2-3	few	TGTGCCAGCTCACCGGGGACAGGGGGCACAGATACGCAGTATTTT	CASSPGTGGTDTQYF
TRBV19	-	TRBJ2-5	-	TGTGCCAGTAGTTTGCAGTTACCAGGAGAGACCCAGTACTTC	CASSLQLPGETQYF
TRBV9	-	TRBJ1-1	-	TGTGCCAGCAGCGATGAGGGTACTGAAGCTTTCTTT	CASSDEGTEAFF
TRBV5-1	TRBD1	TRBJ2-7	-	TGCGCCAGCAGCCACCGGGACAGGGAATACGAGCAGTACTTC	CASSHRDREYEQYF
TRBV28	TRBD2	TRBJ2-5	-	TGTGCCAGCAGTTCCTTAGCGGGGGACCAAGAGACCCAGTACTTC	CASSSLAGDQETQYF
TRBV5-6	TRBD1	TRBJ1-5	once	TGTGCCAGCAGCGTGACAGGGCTTCAGCCCCAGCATTTT	CASSVTGLQPQHF
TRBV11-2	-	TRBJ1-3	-	TGTGCCAGCAGCGCAGTCTCTGGAAACACCATATATTTT	CASSAVSGNTIYF
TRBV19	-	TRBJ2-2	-	TGTGCCAGTAGTATAGGACTACCCACCGGGGAGCTGTTTTTT	CASSIGLPTGELFF
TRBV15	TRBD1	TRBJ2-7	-	TGTGCCACCAGCAGAGATAGGGGACAGGGCCGGTCCTACGAGCAGTACTTC	CATSRDRGQGRSYEQYF
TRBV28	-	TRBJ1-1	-	TGTGCCAGCAGTTTAGTGCAGGGAGGGCGGTACACTGAAGCTTTCTTT	CASSLVQGGRYTEAFF
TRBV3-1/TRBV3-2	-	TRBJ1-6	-	TGTGCCAGCAGCCGCCGATACGAGTCGGATTCACCCCTCCACTTT	CASSRRYESDSPLHF
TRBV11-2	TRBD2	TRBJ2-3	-	TGTGCCAGCAGCTTACTAGCGGGAGCAGATACGCAGTATTTT	CASSLLAGADTQYF
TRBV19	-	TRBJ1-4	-	TGTGCCAGTGCCGACAGACCGTATGAAAAACTGTTTTTT	CASADRPYEKLFF
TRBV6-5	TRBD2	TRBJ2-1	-	TGTGCCAGCACTAGCGGGAGGGGATATGAGCAGTTCTTC	CASTSGRGYEQFF
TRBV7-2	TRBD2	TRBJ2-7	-	TGTGCCAGCAGCTTAGGGGCCGGGACTAGCTCCTACGAGCAGTACTTC	CASSLGAGTSSYEQYF
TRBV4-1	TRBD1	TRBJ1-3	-	TGCGCCAGCAGCCAAGGCAGGACAGGCTCTGGAAACACCATATATTTT	CASSQGRTGSGNTIYF
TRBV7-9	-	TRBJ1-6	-	TGTGCCAGCAGCTCGGGGGGAGGGTCACCCCTCCACTTT	CASSSGGGSPLHF
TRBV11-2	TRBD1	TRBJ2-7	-	TGTGCCAGCAGCGAGAACCCGGGACAGTCCTACGAGCAGTACTTC	CASSENPGQSYEQYF
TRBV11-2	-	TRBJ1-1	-	TGTGCCAGCAGCTTAGTCCGAATTGGGCAGGAAGCTTTCTTT	CASSLVRIGQEAFF
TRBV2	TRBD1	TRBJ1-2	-	TGTGCCAGCAGTGAAGGACAGGGGCCGTCCGGCTACACCTTC	CASSEGQGPSGYTF
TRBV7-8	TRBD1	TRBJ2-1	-	TGTGCCAGCAGCTTTACCGGGACAGCTTACAATGAGCAGTTCTTC	CASSFTGTAYNEQFF
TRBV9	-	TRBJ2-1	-	TGTGCCAGCAGTCAACAGGACCTCTCCTACAATGAGCAGTTCTTC	CASSQQDLSYNEQFF
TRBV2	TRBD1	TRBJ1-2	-	TGTGCCAGCAGTGAAGCCGGACAGGGCCTTAGGTTCTATGGCTACACCTTC	CASSEAGQGLRFYGYTF
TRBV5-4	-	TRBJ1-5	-	TGTGCCAGCAGCTTGGGCGGCCCCGATAGCAATCAGCCCCAGCATTTT	CASSLGGPDSNQPQHF
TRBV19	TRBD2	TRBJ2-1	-	TGTGCCAGTAGTATTCGCGGGGGGCCCGCTATCACCTACAATGAGCAGTTCTTC	CASSIRGGPAITYNEQFF
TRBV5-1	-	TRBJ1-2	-	TGCGCCAGCAGCTTGGAGGGAGGTTACTATGGCTACACCTTC	CASSLEGGYYGYTF
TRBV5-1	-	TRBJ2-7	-	TGCGCCAGCAGCCATCAGACTAGCTCCTACGAGCAGTACTTC	CASSHQTSSYEQYF
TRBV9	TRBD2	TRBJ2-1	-	TGTGCCAGCAGCGTAGATGGACTAGCGGGAGTTGAGCAGTTCTTC	CASSVDGLAGVEQFF